This T cell receptor beta chain was profiled in a study of prognosis after radiotherapy for stage I lung cancer. On the study more broadly: After radiotherapy, distant metastases were seen in a handful of patients (median 7 months), and no significant progression was seen in 15. Study conclusions and caveats: For the expanded TCR clones, whether they were tumor-specific was not determined. Reportedly, TRBV and TRBJ gene usage varied with metastasis presence. Post-therapy Shannon entropy was lower in patients developing distant metastases following stereotactic body radiation therapy.

TCR beta CDR3 was amplified from genomic DNA by two-round multiplex PCR. Primers (each specific to one TRBV or TRBJ gene) were used in first-round PCR. TCRdb processed the multiplex PCR reads anew with MiXCR; each CDR3 protein has one entry. Of over 8,500 distinct CDR3 sequences listed, approximately 60% were seen once; the top ten hold about 20%. V was clipped by 0 bases and J by 8 bases, with 25 bases between them. From germline, CDR1 is DFQATT and CDR2 SNEGSKA (reference sequence). The CDR3 runs to 17 residues. In its sample, this clonotype was seen once. What it binds is unknown. The sequencing here drew on PBMCs, taken before or after stereotactic body radiation therapy (not recorded which). V and J are TRBV20-1 and TRBJ1-2; D uncertain. The receptor was derived from a donor aged 50 or older with non-small cell lung cancer. CDR3 in amino acids: CSARDRNFGLLARGYTF. In DNA, the CDR3 is TGCAGTGCTAGAGATCGTAATTTTGGGCTATTGGCGCGCGGCTACACCTTC.